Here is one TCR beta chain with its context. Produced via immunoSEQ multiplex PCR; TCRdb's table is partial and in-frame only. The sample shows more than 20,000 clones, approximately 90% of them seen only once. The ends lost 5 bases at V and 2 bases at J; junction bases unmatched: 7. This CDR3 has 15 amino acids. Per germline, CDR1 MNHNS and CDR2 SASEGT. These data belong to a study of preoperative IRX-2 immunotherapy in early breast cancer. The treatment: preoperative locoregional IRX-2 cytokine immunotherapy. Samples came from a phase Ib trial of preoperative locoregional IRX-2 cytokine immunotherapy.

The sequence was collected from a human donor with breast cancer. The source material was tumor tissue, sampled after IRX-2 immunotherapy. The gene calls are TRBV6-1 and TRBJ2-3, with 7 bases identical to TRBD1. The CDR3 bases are TGTGCCAGCAGTTGGGACAGTGTCCCCACAGATACGCAGTATTTT. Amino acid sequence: CASSWDSVPTDTQYF.